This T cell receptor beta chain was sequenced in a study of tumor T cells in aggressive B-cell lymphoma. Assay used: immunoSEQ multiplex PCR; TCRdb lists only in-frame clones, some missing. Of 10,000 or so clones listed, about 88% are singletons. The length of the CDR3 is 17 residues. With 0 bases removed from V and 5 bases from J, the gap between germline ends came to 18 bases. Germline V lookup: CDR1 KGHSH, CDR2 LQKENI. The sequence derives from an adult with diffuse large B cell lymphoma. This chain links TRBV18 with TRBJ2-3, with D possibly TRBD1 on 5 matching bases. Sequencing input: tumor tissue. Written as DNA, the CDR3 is TGTGCCAGCTCACCACCGAGGAAGGGTGGGGCCATAGATACGCAGTATTTT. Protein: CASSPPRKGGAIDTQYF.